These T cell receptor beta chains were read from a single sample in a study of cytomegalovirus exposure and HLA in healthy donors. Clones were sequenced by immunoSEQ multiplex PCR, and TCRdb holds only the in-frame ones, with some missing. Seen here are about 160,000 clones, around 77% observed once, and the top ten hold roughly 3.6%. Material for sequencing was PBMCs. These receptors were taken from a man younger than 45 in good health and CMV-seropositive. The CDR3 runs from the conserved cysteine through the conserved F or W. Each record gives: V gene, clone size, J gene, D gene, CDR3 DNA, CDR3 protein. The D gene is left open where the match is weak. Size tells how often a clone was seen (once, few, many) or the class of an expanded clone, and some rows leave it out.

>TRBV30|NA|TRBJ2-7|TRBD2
TGTGCCCTTACTAGCGGGGGCTACGAGCAGTACTTC
CALTSGGYEQYF
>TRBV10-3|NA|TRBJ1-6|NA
TGTGCCACGGTGGACGAGACAGGCCGAACCTATAATTCACCCCTCCACTTT
CATVDETGRTYNSPLHF
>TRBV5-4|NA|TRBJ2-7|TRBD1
TGTGCCAGCAGCTTGTCTGGACAGGGGTACTACGAGCAGTACTTC
CASSLSGQGYYEQYF
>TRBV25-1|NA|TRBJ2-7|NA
TGTGCCAGCAGTGAAATTCGACGGGGTTCCGTCTCCTACGAGCAGTACTTC
CASSEIRRGSVSYEQYF
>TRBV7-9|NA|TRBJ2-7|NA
TGTGCCAGCACCCCCCGGGGAGGCTACGAGCAGTACTTC
CASTPRGGYEQYF
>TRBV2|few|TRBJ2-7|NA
TGTGCCAGCAGATCGGCCCGGGGCTCCTACGAGCAGTACTTC
CASRSARGSYEQYF
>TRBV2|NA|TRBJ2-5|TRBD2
TGTGCCAGCAGTGTTTCGGGGGGACAAGAGACCCAGTACTTC
CASSVSGGQETQYF
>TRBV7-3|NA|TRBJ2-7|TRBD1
TGTGCCAGCAGCCCGACAGGGGGAAGCGAGCAGTACTTC
CASSPTGGSEQYF
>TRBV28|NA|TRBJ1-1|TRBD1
TGTGCCAGCAGAGGGGGCGCAAGGAACACTGAAGCTTTCTTT
CASRGGARNTEAFF
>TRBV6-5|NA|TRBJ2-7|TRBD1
TGTGCCAGCAGTTACCAGGACAGGGGCACCTACGAGCAGTACTTC
CASSYQDRGTYEQYF
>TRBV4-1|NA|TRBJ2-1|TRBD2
TGCGCCAGCAGCCCATCCTCTGAGCGGGGGGGCTCCAATGAGCAGTTCTTC
CASSPSSERGGSNEQFF
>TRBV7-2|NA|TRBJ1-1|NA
TGTGCCAGCAGCGTCACAGGTGGGGACACTGAAGCTTTCTTT
CASSVTGGDTEAFF